The rows below give T cell receptor beta chains drawn from one sample of a study of CD8+ T cells in alopecia areata. Clones were sequenced by immunoSEQ multiplex PCR, and TCRdb holds only the in-frame ones, with some missing. The sample records around 140,000 clones, nearly 55% being singletons. The sample was CD8+ T cells sorted from blood, taken at week 4, from a patient treated with tofacitinib. These receptors came from a human donor with alopecia areata. Both conserved end residues are part of each CDR3. Fields, in order: CDR3 protein, CDR3 DNA, V gene, D gene, clone size, J gene. D genes are given only for firm matches. Only part of the rows carry a size: once, few, many, or a class if the clone is expanded.

CDR3 protein: CASSLQGYNNQPQHF; CDR3 DNA: TGCGCCAGCAGCTTGCAAGGTTATAACAATCAGCCCCAGCATTTT; V gene: TRBV5-1; D gene: .; clone size: .; J gene: TRBJ1-5
CDR3 protein: CASSQAGSYEQYF; CDR3 DNA: TGTGCCAGCAGCCAAGCCGGGTCCTACGAGCAGTACTTC; V gene: TRBV4-2; D gene: .; clone size: .; J gene: TRBJ2-7
CDR3 protein: CSVEDSLGTEAFF; CDR3 DNA: TGCAGCGTTGAAGACAGTCTGGGGACTGAAGCTTTCTTT; V gene: TRBV29-1; D gene: .; clone size: once; J gene: TRBJ1-1
CDR3 protein: CASGSLGSGAQYF; CDR3 DNA: TGTGCTAGTGGTTCCCTGGGCTCTGGGGCCCAGTACTTC; V gene: TRBV12-5; D gene: .; clone size: .; J gene: TRBJ2-5
CDR3 protein: CASSPRTGRNEKLFF; CDR3 DNA: TGTGCCAGCAGTCCAAGGACAGGGAGAAATGAAAAACTGTTTTTT; V gene: TRBV27; D gene: TRBD1; clone size: .; J gene: TRBJ1-4
CDR3 protein: CASSSTVGGFEQYF; CDR3 DNA: TGTGCCAGCAGTTCGACAGTGGGAGGCTTCGAGCAGTACTTC; V gene: TRBV2; D gene: .; clone size: few; J gene: TRBJ2-7
CDR3 protein: CASSDSTTGVLGYTF; CDR3 DNA: TGTGCCAGCAGCGACTCCACGACAGGGGTCTTGGGCTACACCTTC; V gene: TRBV27; D gene: TRBD1; clone size: .; J gene: TRBJ1-2
CDR3 protein: CASSIVPSGGWNEQFF; CDR3 DNA: TGTGCCAGTAGTATAGTGCCTAGCGGGGGTTGGAATGAGCAGTTCTTC; V gene: TRBV19; D gene: TRBD2; clone size: many; J gene: TRBJ2-1
CDR3 protein: CSVLDYSSGANVLTF; CDR3 DNA: TGCAGCGTACTCGACTATAGCTCTGGGGCCAACGTCCTGACTTTC; V gene: TRBV29-1; D gene: .; clone size: .; J gene: TRBJ2-6
CDR3 protein: CASSRAREMNTEAFF; CDR3 DNA: TGCGCCAGCAGCAGAGCCCGGGAGATGAACACTGAAGCTTTCTTT; V gene: TRBV5-1; D gene: .; clone size: .; J gene: TRBJ1-1
CDR3 protein: CASTTSGELFF; CDR3 DNA: TGTGCCAGCACCACTAGCGGGGAGCTGTTTTTT; V gene: TRBV11-2; D gene: .; clone size: .; J gene: TRBJ2-2
CDR3 protein: CASSPGGRNYNEQFF; CDR3 DNA: TGCGCCAGCAGTCCCGGGGGTCGGAACTACAATGAGCAGTTCTTC; V gene: TRBV23-1; D gene: .; clone size: .; J gene: TRBJ2-1
CDR3 protein: CASSQRVGHEQYF; CDR3 DNA: TGCGCCAGCAGCCAACGGGTAGGCCACGAGCAGTACTTC; V gene: TRBV4-1; D gene: .; clone size: .; J gene: TRBJ2-7
CDR3 protein: CASSQDPDSSNQPQHF; CDR3 DNA: TGTGCCAGCAGCCAAGATCCCGACAGTAGCAATCAGCCCCAGCATTTT; V gene: TRBV4-2; D gene: .; clone size: few; J gene: TRBJ1-5
CDR3 protein: CASSLSTPGELFF; CDR3 DNA: TGTGCCAGCAGCTTATCGACGCCCGGGGAGCTGTTTTTT; V gene: TRBV7-9; D gene: .; clone size: few; J gene: TRBJ2-2
CDR3 protein: CASSRQGQGNSPLHF; CDR3 DNA: TGTGCCAGCTCGAGACAGGGACAAGGGAATTCACCCCTCCACTTT; V gene: TRBV6-1; D gene: TRBD1; clone size: .; J gene: TRBJ1-6
CDR3 protein: CASSPGTGGQAFF; CDR3 DNA: TGTGCCAGCAGCCCTGGGACAGGGGGACAAGCTTTCTTT; V gene: TRBV13; D gene: TRBD1; clone size: .; J gene: TRBJ1-1
CDR3 protein: CASSQAGLGRETQYF; CDR3 DNA: TGCGCCAGCAGCCAAGCTGGACTAGGTCGAGAGACCCAGTACTTC; V gene: TRBV4-3; D gene: TRBD2; clone size: .; J gene: TRBJ2-5
CDR3 protein: CASRTDLTYEQYF; CDR3 DNA: TGTGCCAGCCGGACAGACCTTACCTACGAGCAGTACTTC; V gene: TRBV6-5; D gene: .; clone size: .; J gene: TRBJ2-7
CDR3 protein: CASSLAGDLEAFF; CDR3 DNA: TGCGCCAGCAGCTTGGCCGGGGACCTTGAAGCTTTCTTT; V gene: TRBV5-1; D gene: .; clone size: few; J gene: TRBJ1-1
CDR3 protein: CASSYSTRNTEAFF; CDR3 DNA: TGTGCCAGCAGTTATTCGACCAGGAACACTGAAGCTTTCTTT; V gene: TRBV6-5; D gene: .; clone size: .; J gene: TRBJ1-1
CDR3 protein: CAIRGTSYEQYF; CDR3 DNA: TGTGCCATCAGGGGGACAAGCTACGAGCAGTACTTC; V gene: TRBV10-3; D gene: .; clone size: .; J gene: TRBJ2-7
CDR3 protein: CASSPLGETQYF; CDR3 DNA: TGTGCCAGCAGCCCCCTGGGGGAGACCCAGTACTTC; V gene: TRBV11-2; D gene: .; clone size: .; J gene: TRBJ2-5
CDR3 protein: CASSLSQIPYNEQFF; CDR3 DNA: TGTGCCAGCAGTTTATCACAGATTCCCTACAATGAGCAGTTCTTC; V gene: TRBV27; D gene: .; clone size: .; J gene: TRBJ2-1
CDR3 protein: CAWSVGIEQYF; CDR3 DNA: TGTGCCTGGAGTGTAGGTATAGAGCAGTACTTC; V gene: TRBV30; D gene: .; clone size: few; J gene: TRBJ2-7
CDR3 protein: CASSESLNQPQHF; CDR3 DNA: TGTGCCAGCAGTGAGAGTCTGAATCAGCCCCAGCATTTT; V gene: TRBV2; D gene: .; clone size: few; J gene: TRBJ1-5
CDR3 protein: CASSQDVEEPIYF; CDR3 DNA: TGCGCCAGCAGCCAAGACGTCGAGGAACCCATATATTTT; V gene: TRBV4-3; D gene: .; clone size: few; J gene: TRBJ1-3
CDR3 protein: CASSMDRESSPLHF; CDR3 DNA: TGTGCCAGTAGTATGGACAGGGAGAGTTCACCCCTCCACTTT; V gene: TRBV19; D gene: TRBD1; clone size: few; J gene: TRBJ1-6
CDR3 protein: CASSAPGTGAYEQYF; CDR3 DNA: TGTGCCAGCAGTGCCCCCGGGACTGGAGCCTACGAGCAGTACTTC; V gene: TRBV2; D gene: .; clone size: few; J gene: TRBJ2-7
CDR3 protein: CSVRRPEGEQYF; CDR3 DNA: TGCAGCGTCCGACGGCCGGAGGGGGAGCAGTACTTC; V gene: TRBV29-1; D gene: .; clone size: .; J gene: TRBJ2-7
CDR3 protein: CASSLRLSGGAYTGELFF; CDR3 DNA: TGCGCCAGCAGCCTACGACTTAGCGGGGGGGCTTACACCGGGGAGCTGTTTTTT; V gene: TRBV4-1; D gene: TRBD2; clone size: .; J gene: TRBJ2-2
CDR3 protein: CASSEYRDGGAFF; CDR3 DNA: TGTGCCAGCAGTGAATATCGGGACGGGGGAGCTTTCTTT; V gene: TRBV25-1; D gene: .; clone size: .; J gene: TRBJ1-1
CDR3 protein: CASSLAGVVETQYF; CDR3 DNA: TGTGCCAGCAGCCTAGCGGGGGTCGTGGAGACCCAGTACTTC; V gene: TRBV7-8; D gene: TRBD2; clone size: .; J gene: TRBJ2-5
CDR3 protein: CASSFYQETQYF; CDR3 DNA: TGTGCCAGCAGCTTTTACCAAGAGACCCAGTACTTC; V gene: TRBV7-2; D gene: .; clone size: .; J gene: TRBJ2-5
CDR3 protein: CASSTTGFYGYTF; CDR3 DNA: TGTGCCAGCAGTACGACAGGATTCTATGGCTACACCTTC; V gene: TRBV6-5; D gene: .; clone size: .; J gene: TRBJ1-2
CDR3 protein: CASSVGGNTDTQYF; CDR3 DNA: TGTGCCAGCAGCGTAGGAGGTAACACAGATACGCAGTATTTT; V gene: TRBV9; D gene: .; clone size: .; J gene: TRBJ2-3
CDR3 protein: CASSLDRANEQFF; CDR3 DNA: TGTGCCAGCAGTCTCGACAGGGCTAATGAGCAGTTCTTC; V gene: TRBV5-4; D gene: TRBD1; clone size: .; J gene: TRBJ2-1
CDR3 protein: CASSLVGLQETQYF; CDR3 DNA: TGTGCCAGCAGCTTAGTGGGACTCCAAGAGACCCAGTACTTC; V gene: TRBV11-2; D gene: .; clone size: .; J gene: TRBJ2-5
CDR3 protein: CSIHDGTSYEQYF; CDR3 DNA: TGCAGCATTCACGACGGAACCTCCTACGAGCAGTACTTC; V gene: TRBV29-1; D gene: .; clone size: few; J gene: TRBJ2-7
CDR3 protein: CASSSLAGGPETQYF; CDR3 DNA: TGTGCCAGCAGCTCCTTAGCGGGGGGGCCGGAGACCCAGTACTTC; V gene: TRBV11-2; D gene: TRBD2; clone size: many; J gene: TRBJ2-5
CDR3 protein: CAWYPGAGVHGQFF; CDR3 DNA: TGTGCCTGGTATCCGGGGGCCGGAGTACATGGGCAGTTCTTC; V gene: TRBV30; D gene: .; clone size: .; J gene: TRBJ2-1
CDR3 protein: CASSLPRGRGDEQYF; CDR3 DNA: TGTGCCAGCAGCTTACCACGGGGAAGGGGTGACGAGCAGTACTTC; V gene: TRBV11-2; D gene: .; clone size: .; J gene: TRBJ2-7
CDR3 protein: CASSFTGSQPQHF; CDR3 DNA: TGTGCCAGCAGTTTTACAGGCTCTCAGCCCCAGCATTTT; V gene: TRBV6-1; D gene: .; clone size: .; J gene: TRBJ1-5
CDR3 protein: CASSRGESGEQYF; CDR3 DNA: TGTGCCAGCAGTAGGGGGGAATCGGGTGAGCAGTACTTC; V gene: TRBV27; D gene: .; clone size: few; J gene: TRBJ2-7
CDR3 protein: CASSLRQRTDTQYF; CDR3 DNA: TGTGCCAGCAGCTTACGTCAGCGCACAGATACGCAGTATTTT; V gene: TRBV11-3; D gene: .; clone size: .; J gene: TRBJ2-3